A single sample gave rise to the 22 T cell receptor beta chains below, sequenced in a study of blood T cell repertoires in COVID-19 (dated by TCRdb to about 2020). Libraries were made using the immunoSEQ multiplex PCR assay. The table was pulled from immuneACCESS by TCRdb, which kept in-frame rearrangements only. Such tables lose some clones; where checked, under half of the loss comes from unresolved V genes, and the rest has no known cause. The sample profile shows tens of thousands of clones; roughly 80% of them were found once. 20% to 30% of the sample is held by the ten biggest clonotypes. The sequenced sample was peripheral blood. These receptors all stem from an elderly man with active or convalescent COVID-19.

In DNA form, the CDR3 reads TGTGCCAGCTCCCCCTCGGGACAGGCCTATGGCTACACCTTC. Translation gives CASSPSGQAYGYTF. This chain connects TRBV18 to TRBJ1-2; 8 positions match TRBD1. This CDR3 spans 14 amino acids. The J segment lost 4 bases and the V segment lost 6 bases, leaving 7 bases of the junction unmatched. Germline V gene data show CDR1 as KGHSH and CDR2 as LQKENI. The complete variable domain, with remaining parts taken from reference TRBV18 and TRBJ1-2, reads NAGVMQNPRHLVRRRGQEARLRCSPMKGHSHVYWYRQLPEEGLKFMVYLQKENIIDESGMPKERFSAEFPKEGPSILRIQQVVRGDSAAYFCASSPSGQAYGYTFGSGTRLTVV.

The chain recombines TRBV3-1 (or the pseudogene TRBV3-2) with TRBJ2-7; D ambiguous. Trimming took off 0 bases at V and 1 base at J, with 7 bases between the two ends. CDR3 size: 14 residues. Germline lookup yields CDR1 LGHDT and CDR2 YNNKEL (reference sequence). As DNA, the CDR3 is TGTGCCAGCAGCCAAGAGAGGTTTTCCTACGAGCAGTACTTC. As protein: CASSQERFSYEQYF.

The chain is built from TRBV5-4 and TRBJ1-4; TRBD1 matches 9 bases. Germline V lookup: CDR1 SGHNT, CDR2 YYREEE (reference sequence). V lost 1 base and J lost 7; bases outside the gene matches: 5. This CDR3 contains 15 residues. This chain's CDR3 is CASSLTGTGIEKLFF. Written as DNA, the CDR3 is TGTGCCAGCAGCTTGACCGGGACAGGGATTGAAAAACTGTTTTTT.

This rearrangement joins TRBV12-3 or TRBV12-4 to TRBJ1-1; unclear D gene. V was shortened by 6 bases and J by 5 bases, with 7 bases between the two germline ends. CDR3 length: 11 amino acids. The CDR3 DNA is TGTGCCAGCAGACTTCGGACTGAAGCTTTCTTT. Its protein product is CASRLRTEAFF.

The J gene is TRBJ2-7, the V gene TRBV6-1, with unresolved D. Germline-derived CDR1 and CDR2 are MNHNS and SASEGT. V lost 2 bases and J lost 2, with 7 bases in between. The CDR3 runs 13 residues. Written as DNA, the CDR3 is TGTGCCAGCAGTGAAACAGATACCTACGAGCAGTACTTC. As protein: CASSETDTYEQYF.

The chain is built from TRBV10-1 and TRBJ1-4; possibly TRBD1 for D (5 bases). CDR1 is WNHNN and CDR2 is SYGVQD in the germline V gene (reference sequence). CDR3 length: 19 amino acids. Trimming shortened V by 6 bases and J by 4 bases, and 27 bases separated the two germline ends. The CDR3 DNA sequence: TGCGCCAGCAGGGACGGCGGGAAACACCAGGGACTGTTTAATGAAAAACTGTTTTTT. It codes for CASRDGGKHQGLFNEKLFF.

This clone has more than one count but fewer than ten. The chain couples TRBV21-1 to TRBJ1-2. TRBV21-1 is listed as a pseudogene. This CDR3 is built from 13 residues. The CDR3, as DNA: TGTGCCAGCAGCAAGTGGAGGGGATTCGGCTACACCTTC. It translates to CASSKWRGFGYTF.

The gene calls are TRBV6-6 and TRBJ2-1; TRBD2 matches at 12 bases. CDR1 MNHNY and CDR2 SVGAGI come from the germline V gene (reference sequence). After removal of 5 bases from V and 6 bases from J, the junction contained 8 bases not matched to a gene. CDR3 size: 16 residues. The CDR3 reads CASSQRLAGDPNEQFF. The DNA of the CDR3 is TGTGCCAGCAGTCAAAGACTAGCGGGGGACCCCAATGAGCAGTTCTTC.

This clone has just a few counts. The V gene is TRBV5-1, the J gene TRBJ2-5; D unclear. The V end was cut by 4 bases, the J end by 5 bases, with 9 bases between. Looked up from germline, CDR1 is SGHRS and CDR2 is YFSETQ. This CDR3 is 12 amino acids long. The DNA for the CDR3 is TGCGCCAGCAGCCCGACACTCGAGACCCAGTACTTC. Translating gives CASSPTLETQYF.

This chain joins TRBV11-2 and TRBJ1-2; no clear D gene. CDR1 is SGHAT, CDR2 FQNNGV, per germline. The CDR3 has 14 amino acids. V gave up 4 bases and J gave up 2 bases, with 11 bases separating them. Here the CDR3 reads CASSSPVLNYGYTF. The CDR3 nucleotides are TGTGCCAGCAGCTCCCCGGTGCTAAACTATGGCTACACCTTC. The full variable domain, rest sourced from reference TRBV11-2 and TRBJ1-2, is EAGVAQSPRYKIIEKRQSVAFWCNPISGHATLYWYQQILGQGPKLLIQFQNNGVVDDSQLPKDRFSAERLKGVDSTLKIQPAKLEDSAVYLCASSSPVLNYGYTFGSGTRLTVV.

V and J are TRBV30 and TRBJ1-1; 8 nucleotides align to TRBD1. The ends lost 3 bases at V and 5 bases at J; junction bases unmatched: 8. Germline assignment: CDR1 GTSNPN and CDR2 SVGIG (reference sequence). The CDR3 sequence is 14 residues long. CDR3 nucleotides: TGTGCCTGGAGGGCTAGGACAGGGTGGACTGAAGCTTTCTTT. Residues: CAWRARTGWTEAFF.

V gene TRBV5-1 combines with J gene TRBJ2-5; TRBD2 matches 7 bases. Unmatched junction bases numbered 7, after V lost 0 bases and J lost 5 bases. The CDR3 runs 15 residues. CDR1 and CDR2 from the germline V gene are SGHRS and YFSETQ. The chain's CDR3 is CASSLGRGVRETQYF. The DNA for the CDR3 is TGCGCCAGCAGCTTGGGTCGGGGGGTGAGGGAGACCCAGTACTTC. The full variable domain, with the rest looked up from reference TRBV5-1 and TRBJ2-5, is KAGVTQTPRYLIKTRGQQVTLSCSPISGHRSVSWYQQTPGQGLQFLFEYFSETQRNKGNFPGRFSGRQFSNSRSEMNVSTLELGDSALYLCASSLGRGVRETQYFGPGTRLLVL.

The chain combines TRBV7-2 with TRBJ2-2, with 16 bases that match TRBD2. The CDR3 loop spans 18 amino acids. CDR1 is SGHTA, CDR2 FQGNSA, per germline. After removal of 5 bases from V and 4 bases from J, the junction contained 7 bases not matched to a gene. The CDR3 DNA is TGTGCCAGCAGCGAGGGACTAGCGGGGGGGCAAAGCACCGGGGAGCTGTTTTTT. Translating gives CASSEGLAGGQSTGELFF.

The chain combines TRBV7-6 with TRBJ1-3; D is possibly TRBD1 (5 bases). CDR1 and CDR2 from the germline V gene are SGHVS and FNYEAQ. This CDR3 is 16 amino acids long. The V end lost 1 base, the J end lost 0 bases, and 10 bases lay between the germline ends. The CDR3 DNA follows: TGTGCCAGCAGCTTAGAGTTGGGGGGCTCTGGAAACACCATATATTTT. This sequence encodes CASSLELGGSGNTIYF.

The chain recombines TRBV9 with TRBJ2-7; the D gene is possibly TRBD2 (6 bases). The CDR3 covers 11 residues. V shed 5 bases and J shed 11 bases, with 14 bases lying between them. Germline V gives CDR1 SGDLS, CDR2 YYNGEE. CDR3 in DNA: TGTGCCAGCAGTGGCCTTGGAGGGAAGTACTTC. It yields the protein CASSGLGGKYF.

The rearrangement links TRBV4-1 to TRBJ2-2; weak D call: TRBD1 (5 bases). CDR3 length: 15 residues. V was shortened by 3 bases and J by 1 base, with 9 bases between the two germline ends. Looked up from germline, CDR1 is MGHRA and CDR2 is YSYEKL. CDR3 residues: CASSQRTLNTGELFF. Here the CDR3 DNA reads TGCGCCAGCAGCCAGAGGACACTGAACACCGGGGAGCTGTTTTTT.

V is TRBV4-1 and J is TRBJ2-7; 7 bases match TRBD1. V lost 4 bases, J lost 1 base, and 4 bases stayed unmatched. The CDR3 is 14 residues long. CDR1 MGHRA and CDR2 YSYEKL come from the germline V gene. CDR3 loop: CASSPQGQSYEQYF. The CDR3 DNA follows: TGCGCCAGCAGCCCACAGGGACAGTCCTACGAGCAGTACTTC.

V and J are TRBV29-1 and TRBJ1-1; D ambiguous. Germline loops: CDR1 SQVTM, CDR2 ANQGSEA. The V end lost 7 bases, the J end lost 6 bases, and 12 bases lay between the germline ends. This CDR3 is 11 amino acids long. CDR3 region: CSAQPTAEAFF. CDR3 DNA: TGCAGCGCCCAACCCACAGCTGAAGCTTTCTTT. The variable domain in full, with the rest retrieved from reference TRBV29-1 and TRBJ1-1, is SAVISQKPSRDICQRGTSLTIQCQVDSQVTMMFWYRQQPGQSLTLIATANQGSEATYESGFVIDKFPISRPNLTFSTLTVSNMSPEDSSIYLCSAQPTAEAFFGQGTRLTVV.

The chain joins TRBV3-1 (or the pseudogene TRBV3-2) to TRBJ2-7, with a weak D call TRBD1 (6 bases). Germline lookup yields CDR1 LGHDT and CDR2 YNNKEL (reference sequence). V was cut by 1 base and J by 1 base, with 8 bases left in between. This CDR3 contains 14 residues. The CDR3 DNA reads TGTGCCAGCAGCCAAGCCAGGGGTTCCTACGAGCAGTACTTC. Translating gives CASSQARGSYEQYF.

This clone was seen repeatedly, ten times or more. The CDR3 sequence: CASSGGVGHTDTQYF. The CDR3 DNA sequence: TGTGCCAGCAGCGGAGGGGTAGGCCACACAGATACGCAGTATTTT. The chain joins TRBV6-6 to TRBJ2-3, with TRBD2 as a possible D gene (6 bases). Germline V lookup: CDR1 MNHNY, CDR2 SVGAGI (reference sequence). CDR3 length: 15 amino acids. Between the trimmed V and J ends, which lost 6 bases and 2 bases, there was a span of 15 bases.

This clone was detected only once. The chain couples TRBV4-2 to TRBJ2-2, with TRBD1 matching 7 bases. Germline assignment: CDR1 LGHNA and CDR2 YNFKEQ. The length of the CDR3 is 15 residues. After removal of 4 bases from V and 0 bases from J, the junction contained 2 bases not matched to a gene. The CDR3 DNA sequence: TGTGCCAGCAGCCCCGGGACAGCGAACACCGGGGAGCTGTTTTTT. This codes for CASSPGTANTGELFF.

The chain joins TRBV7-2 to TRBJ1-1, with D possibly matching TRBD1 (5 bases). This CDR3 spans 16 amino acids. Germline V gene data show CDR1 as SGHTA and CDR2 as FQGNSA. V was cut by 5 bases and J by 0 bases, with 16 bases left in between. CDR3: CASSPGGAGVNTEAFF. The CDR3 bases are TGTGCCAGCAGCCCGGGCGGGGCTGGGGTGAACACTGAAGCTTTCTTT.